Listed below are T cell receptor beta chains from one sample, sequenced in a study of identical twins. TCRdb independently ran MiXCR on the 5' RACE reads; one entry per CDR3 protein. Of roughly 1.6 million distinct CDR3 sequences in the sample, about 31% were seen once. The sequenced sample was cord blood. The origin of the receptors is a newborn girl in good health. Each CDR3 is given with its conserved first and last residue. The D gene is left open where the match is weak. The size field is filled for only some rows; it gives once, few, many or a size class.

TRBJ2-1	.	.	TRBV5-1	CASSPEIGNERFF	TGCGCCAGCAGCCCGGAGATAGGGAATGAGCGGTTCTTC
TRBJ2-4	.	.	TRBV20-1	CSAGRLEQYF	TGCAGTGCTGGCAGACTAGAGCAGTACTTC
TRBJ2-3	.	TRBD2	TRBV4-2	CASSQREGGATDTQYF	TGTGCCAGCAGCCAGAGGGAGGGAGGGGCCACAGATACGCAGTATTTT
TRBJ1-2	few	.	TRBV12-3/TRBV12-4	CASSSVPNYGYTF	TGTGCCAGCAGCTCCGTTCCTAACTATGGCTACACCTTC
TRBJ1-5	many	.	TRBV27	CASSLLGVSNQPQHF	TGTGCCAGCAGTTTATTGGGGGTCTCCAATCAGCCCCAGCATTTT
TRBJ1-1	few	.	TRBV5-1	CASSLRYRQTEAFF	TGCGCCAGCAGCTTGAGGTACAGGCAGACTGAAGCTTTCTTT
TRBJ2-3	.	.	TRBV24-1	CATSEWDTDTQYF	TGTGCCACCAGTGAATGGGACACAGATACGCAGTATTTT
TRBJ2-1	many	.	TRBV7-2	CASSRGNNEQFF	TGTGCCAGCAGCCGGGGAAACAATGAGCAGTTCTTC
TRBJ2-1	.	TRBD1	TRBV5-1	CASSLQGARGNEQFF	TGCGCCAGCAGCTTACAGGGGGCGCGGGGCAATGAGCAGTTCTTC
TRBJ2-5	few	TRBD2	TRBV7-9	CASSLASSGRFDEQYF	TGTGCCAGCAGCTTAGCGTCTAGCGGGAGATTCGATGAGCAGTACTTC
TRBJ2-5	once	TRBD2	TRBV20-1	CSARRGTSVQETQYF	TGCAGTGCTAGACGTGGTACTAGCGTACAAGAGACCCAGTACTTC
TRBJ2-5	.	TRBD2	TRBV3-1	CASSPRTSRNQETQYF	TGTGCCAGCAGCCCCCGGACTAGCCGGAACCAAGAGACCCAGTACTTC
TRBJ2-7	many	.	TRBV4-2	CASSPSRGSYEQYF	TGTGCCAGCAGCCCCTCCAGGGGCTCCTACGAGCAGTACTTC
TRBJ2-1	few	.	TRBV20-1	CSARGDTRFNEQFF	TGCAGTGCTAGAGGGGACACCCGATTCAATGAGCAGTTCTTC
TRBJ1-2	.	.	TRBV6-6	CASLTPDTYGYTF	TGTGCCAGTCTCACTCCAGATACCTATGGCTACACCTTC
TRBJ1-1	.	.	TRBV9	CASSERPGAFF	TGTGCCAGCAGCGAGCGGCCCGGAGCTTTCTTT
TRBJ2-4	.	TRBD1	TRBV7-2	CASSPRDSRILAKNIQYF	TGTGCCAGCAGCCCACGGGACAGCCGCATTTTAGCCAAAAACATTCAGTACTTC
TRBJ1-5	.	.	TRBV12-3/TRBV12-4	CASSLGRTSNQPQHF	TGTGCCAGCAGTTTAGGCAGGACTAGCAATCAGCCCCAGCATTTT
TRBJ2-7	many	.	TRBV6-2/TRBV6-3	CASSYGGRYEQYF	TGTGCCAGCAGTTACGGGGGGCGCTACGAGCAGTACTTC
TRBJ1-2	few	TRBD1	TRBV27	CVVRDRGLFGYGYTF	TGTGTCGTCCGGGACAGGGGACTTTTCGGCTATGGCTACACCTTC
TRBJ2-1	.	.	TRBV6-5	CANRGGASYNEQFF	TGTGCCAATCGGGGCGGGGCCTCCTACAATGAGCAGTTCTTC
TRBJ1-2	many	.	TRBV4-2	CASSQDPGNYGYTF	TGTGCCAGCAGCCAAGACCCGGGAAACTATGGCTACACCTTC
TRBJ2-1	once	.	TRBV2	CASSGGTVSYNEQFF	TGTGCCAGCAGTGGTGGGACTGTCTCCTACAATGAGCAGTTCTTC
TRBJ2-1	many	TRBD2	TRBV28	CASSSGLGVDEQFF	TGTGCCAGCAGTTCCGGACTAGGGGTTGATGAGCAGTTCTTC
TRBJ1-5	few	.	TRBV24-1	CATSDSSDRPSNQPQHF	TGTGCCACCAGTGATTCTTCGGACAGACCTAGCAATCAGCCCCAGCATTTT
TRBJ2-1	.	TRBD2	TRBV12-3/TRBV12-4	CASSFPKGLAGGASSYNEQFF	TGTGCCAGCAGTTTTCCAAAGGGACTAGCGGGAGGGGCGAGCTCCTACAATGAGCAGTTCTTC
TRBJ2-7	.	.	TRBV28	CASSLLGWGYYEQYF	TGTGCCAGCAGTTTACTGGGTTGGGGGTACTACGAGCAGTACTTC
TRBJ1-5	.	.	TRBV6-1	CASTPGTVSNQPQHF	TGTGCCAGCACCCCGGGTACGGTTAGCAATCAGCCCCAGCATTTT
TRBJ2-2	few	.	TRBV2	CASSDKTRGLTGELFF	TGTGCCAGCAGTGATAAGACTAGGGGGCTAACCGGGGAGCTGTTTTTT
TRBJ2-5	.	.	TRBV25-1	CASSEYKAGWGQETQYF	TGTGCCAGCAGTGAATACAAAGCCGGATGGGGCCAAGAGACCCAGTACTTC
TRBJ2-1	many	TRBD2	TRBV5-1	CATTEGSGGWSSYNEQFF	TGCGCCACAACAGAAGGTAGCGGGGGTTGGAGCTCCTACAATGAGCAGTTCTTC
TRBJ2-7	few	TRBD1	TRBV12-3/TRBV12-4	CASTPDRSHEQYF	TGTGCCAGCACCCCGGACAGGTCACACGAGCAGTACTTC
TRBJ1-5	.	.	TRBV6-6	CASSYDGQPHQPQHF	TGTGCCAGCAGTTATGACGGACAGCCCCATCAGCCCCAGCATTTT